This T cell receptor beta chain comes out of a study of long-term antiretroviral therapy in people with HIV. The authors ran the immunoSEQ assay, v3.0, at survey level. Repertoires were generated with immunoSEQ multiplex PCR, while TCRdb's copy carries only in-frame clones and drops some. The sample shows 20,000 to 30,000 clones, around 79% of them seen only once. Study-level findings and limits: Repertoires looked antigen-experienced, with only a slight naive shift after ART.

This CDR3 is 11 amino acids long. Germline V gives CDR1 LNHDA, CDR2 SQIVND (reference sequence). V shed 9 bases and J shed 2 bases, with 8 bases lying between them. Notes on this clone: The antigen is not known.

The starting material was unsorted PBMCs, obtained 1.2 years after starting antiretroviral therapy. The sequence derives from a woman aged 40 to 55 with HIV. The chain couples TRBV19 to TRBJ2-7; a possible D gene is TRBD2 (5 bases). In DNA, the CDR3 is TGTGCCAGCTCCGGGGCCTACGAGCAGTACTTC. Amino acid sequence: CASSGAYEQYF.